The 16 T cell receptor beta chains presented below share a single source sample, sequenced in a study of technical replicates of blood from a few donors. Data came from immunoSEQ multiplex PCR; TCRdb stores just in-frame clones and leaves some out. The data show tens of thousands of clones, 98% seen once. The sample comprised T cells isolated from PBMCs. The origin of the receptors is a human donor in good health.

The CDR3, as DNA: TGTGCCAGCCGGAAGTTAGGACTTATGACTGAAGCTTTCTTT. Protein sequence: CASRKLGLMTEAFF. The rearrangement uses TRBV27 and TRBJ1-1, with D uncertain. The germline V gene encodes CDR1 MNHEY and CDR2 SMNVEV (reference sequence). The V end was cut by 8 bases, the J end by 5 bases, with 18 bases between. CDR3 length equals 14 residues.

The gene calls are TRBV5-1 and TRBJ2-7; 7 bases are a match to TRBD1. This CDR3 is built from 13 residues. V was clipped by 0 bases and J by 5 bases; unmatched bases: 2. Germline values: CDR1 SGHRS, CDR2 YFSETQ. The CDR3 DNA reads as TGCGCCAGCAGCTTGGGGGACAGAGACGAGCAGTACTTC. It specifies CASSLGDRDEQYF.

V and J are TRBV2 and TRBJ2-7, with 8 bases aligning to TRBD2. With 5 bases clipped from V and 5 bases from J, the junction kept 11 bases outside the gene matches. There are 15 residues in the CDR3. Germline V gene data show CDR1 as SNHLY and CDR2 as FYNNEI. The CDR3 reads CASSMAGGRDNEQYF. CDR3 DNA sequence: TGTGCCAGCAGTATGGCGGGGGGAAGAGACAACGAGCAGTACTTC.

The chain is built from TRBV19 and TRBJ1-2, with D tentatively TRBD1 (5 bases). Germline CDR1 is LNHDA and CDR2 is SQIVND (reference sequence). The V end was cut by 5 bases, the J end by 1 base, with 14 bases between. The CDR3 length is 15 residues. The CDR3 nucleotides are TGTGCCAGTAGTCAGGGTGCCTCGAATAACTATGGCTACACCTTC. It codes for CASSQGASNNYGYTF.

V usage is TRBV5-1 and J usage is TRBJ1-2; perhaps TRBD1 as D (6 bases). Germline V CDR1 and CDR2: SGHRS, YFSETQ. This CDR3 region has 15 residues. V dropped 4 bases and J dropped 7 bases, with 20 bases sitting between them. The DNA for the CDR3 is TGCGCCAGCAGCCCCTCGGACAGAAGCGACCGTGGCTACACCTTC. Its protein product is CASSPSDRSDRGYTF. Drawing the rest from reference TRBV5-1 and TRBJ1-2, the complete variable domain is KAGVTQTPRYLIKTRGQQVTLSCSPISGHRSVSWYQQTPGQGLQFLFEYFSETQRNKGNFPGRFSGRQFSNSRSEMNVSTLELGDSALYLCASSPSDRSDRGYTFGSGTRLTVV.

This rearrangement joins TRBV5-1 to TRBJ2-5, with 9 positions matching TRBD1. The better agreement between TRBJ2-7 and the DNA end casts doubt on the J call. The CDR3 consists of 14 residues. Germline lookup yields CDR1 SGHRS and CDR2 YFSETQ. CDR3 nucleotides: TGCGCCAGCAGCGCCGGGACAGGGCTGTACGAGCAGTACTTC. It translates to CASSAGTGLYEQYF.

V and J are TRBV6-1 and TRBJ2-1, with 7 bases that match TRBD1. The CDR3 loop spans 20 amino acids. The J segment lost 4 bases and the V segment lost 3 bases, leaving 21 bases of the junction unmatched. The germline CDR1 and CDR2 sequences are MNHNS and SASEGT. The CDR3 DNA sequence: TGTGCCAGCAGTGATCTACAGGGGTTTAGCCTCAACACCCTTTACAATGAGCAGTTCTTC. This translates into CASSDLQGFSLNTLYNEQFF.

The CDR3 DNA reads as TGTGCCAGCAGCCCGTCGGGACTAGCGGACAATGAGCAGTTCTTC. Translation: CASSPSGLADNEQFF. V is TRBV7-8 and J is TRBJ2-1, with 11 bases aligning to TRBD2. J gave up 5 bases and V 5 bases, and 5 bases lay outside the gene matches. Germline-derived CDR1 and CDR2 are SGHVS and FQNEAQ. The CDR3 sequence is 15 residues long.

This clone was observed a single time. The DNA for the CDR3 is TGCAGCGTCGAGGGGATGGGGGCCGAGCAGTTCTTC. Translation gives CSVEGMGAEQFF. The V call is TRBV29-1, the J call TRBJ2-1, with D maybe TRBD1 (6 bases). There are 12 residues in the CDR3. The V and J ends lost 6 bases and 10 bases respectively, with 16 bases between them. Germline V gene sequence: CDR1 SQVTM, CDR2 ANQGSEA.

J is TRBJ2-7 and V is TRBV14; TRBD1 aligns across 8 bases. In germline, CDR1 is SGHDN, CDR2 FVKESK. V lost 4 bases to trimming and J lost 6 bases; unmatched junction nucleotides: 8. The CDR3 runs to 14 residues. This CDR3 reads CASSPVTGVGEQYF. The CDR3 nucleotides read TGTGCCAGCAGCCCAGTGACAGGGGTTGGCGAGCAGTACTTC.

The CDR3 region has the DNA TGTGCCAGCAGCTTTCTACGGGGGTCCTACGAGCAGTACTTC. Translating it yields CASSFLRGSYEQYF. The chain has TRBV11-2 and TRBJ2-7, with TRBD2 as a possible D gene (6 bases). The CDR3 has 14 amino acids. Germline CDR1 is SGHAT and CDR2 is FQNNGV. V was cut by 3 bases and J by 1 base, with 10 bases left in between.

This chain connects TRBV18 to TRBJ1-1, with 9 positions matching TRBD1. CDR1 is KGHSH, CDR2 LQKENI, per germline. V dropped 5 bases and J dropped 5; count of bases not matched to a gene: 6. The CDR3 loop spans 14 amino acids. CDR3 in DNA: TGTGCCAGCTCATTTCAGGGACAGGGTACTGAAGCTTTCTTT. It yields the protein CASSFQGQGTEAFF.

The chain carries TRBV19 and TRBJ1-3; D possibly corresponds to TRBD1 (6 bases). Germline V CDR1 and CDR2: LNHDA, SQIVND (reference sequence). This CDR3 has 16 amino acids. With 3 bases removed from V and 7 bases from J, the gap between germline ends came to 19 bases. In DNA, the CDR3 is TGTGCCAGTAGTATCGACAGGTCGCTCGGGTGGAACACCATATATTTT. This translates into CASSIDRSLGWNTIYF.

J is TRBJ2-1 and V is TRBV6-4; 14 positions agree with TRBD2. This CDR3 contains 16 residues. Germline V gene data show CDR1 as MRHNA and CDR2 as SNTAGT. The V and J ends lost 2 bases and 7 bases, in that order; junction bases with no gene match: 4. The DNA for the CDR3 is TGTGCCAGCAGTGACGGGGGGACTAGCGGGAGTAATGAGCAGTTCTTC. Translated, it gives CASSDGGTSGSNEQFF.

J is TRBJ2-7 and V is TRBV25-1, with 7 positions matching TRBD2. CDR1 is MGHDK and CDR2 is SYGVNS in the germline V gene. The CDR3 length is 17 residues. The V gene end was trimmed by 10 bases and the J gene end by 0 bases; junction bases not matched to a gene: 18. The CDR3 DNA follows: TGTGCCACCAACCAGCGGGGCGATTCACTTAGCTCCTACGAGCAGTACTTC. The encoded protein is CATNQRGDSLSSYEQYF.

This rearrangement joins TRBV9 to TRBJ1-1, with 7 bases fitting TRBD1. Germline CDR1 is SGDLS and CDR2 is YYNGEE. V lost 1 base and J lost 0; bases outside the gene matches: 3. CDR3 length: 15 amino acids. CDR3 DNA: TGTGCCAGCAGCGTAAGACAGGGCCTGAACACTGAAGCTTTCTTT. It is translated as CASSVRQGLNTEAFF.